This TCR beta chain was sequenced during a study of cytomegalovirus exposure and HLA in healthy donors. 60 Vbeta and 13 Jbeta primers were used in PCR. Repertoires were generated with immunoSEQ multiplex PCR, while TCRdb's copy carries only in-frame clones and drops some. The data contain roughly 190,000 clones, 65% to 85% of them singletons. The CDR3 covers 15 residues. Germline V gene sequence: CDR1 SGHDN, CDR2 FVKESK. Trimming removed 5 bases from V and 5 bases from J; junction bases left unmatched: 5. With respect to this clone: Its target is not known.

General study points: In a later analysis, CMV-associated beta chains were mostly HLA-associated, it appeared. Rates of TCR association differed by HLA locus in a later analysis, with DRB1 highest and HLA-C lowest. Because they were indistinguishable, some V segments, including TRBV6-2 and TRBV6-3, were excluded. Upon later analysis, HLA-associated TCR beta chains proved more clonally expanded than other, equally common chains.

The TCR sequence derives from a man aged 50 or older in good health and CMV-seronegative. Source material: PBMCs. J is TRBJ2-3 and V is TRBV14, with 12 bases lining up with TRBD2. The CDR3 is CASSWTSGEGDTQYF. CDR3 sequence (DNA): TGTGCCAGCAGCTGGACTAGCGGGGAGGGAGATACGCAGTATTTT.